This T cell receptor beta chain appears in the sequencing data of a study of blood T cell repertoires in COVID-19. The V and J ends lost 1 base and 2 bases respectively, with 5 bases between them. The CDR3 totals 13 residues. In germline, CDR1 is SGHTA, CDR2 FQGNSA. The table came from immunoSEQ multiplex PCR; TCRdb's copy has only in-frame clones and leaves some out. The table shows approximately 150,000 clones, with roughly 80% occurring only once. The chain recombines TRBV7-2 with TRBJ1-2; D might be TRBD1 (5 bases). This clonotype originated in a woman in her 70s with acute or convalescent COVID-19. The sample consisted of peripheral blood. In DNA, the CDR3 is TGTGCCAGCAGCTTAGGGACAAACTATGGCTACACCTTC. Residues: CASSLGTNYGYTF. Supplemented by reference TRBV7-2 and TRBJ1-2, the full variable domain reads GAGVSQSPSNKVTEKGKDVELRCDPISGHTALYWYRQSLGQGLEFLIYFQGNSAPDKSGLPSDRFSAERTGGSVSTLTIQRTQQEDSAVYLCASSLGTNYGYTFGSGTRLTVV.